The 11 T cell receptor beta chains listed next were all sequenced from one sample in a study of shared clonotypes between healthy human individuals. Measured with immunoSEQ multiplex PCR; TCRdb has only the in-frame clones, and not every one. The table lists roughly 890,000 clones, 85% to 95% of them singletons, with less than 25% in the top ten. CD8 cells classed as naive were CD45RO-negative and positively selected for CCR7, excluding terminally differentiated effector memory CD45RA+ cells. The sequenced material came from naive CD8+ T cells sorted from blood. The receptors derive from a man aged 25-45 years in good health.

The chain employs TRBV11-2 and TRBJ1-1; D perhaps matches TRBD1 (6 bases). In germline, CDR1 is SGHAT, CDR2 FQNNGV. V lost 4 bases to trimming and J lost 5 bases, with 17 bases between them. The CDR3 has 15 residues. The CDR3 sequence: CASSSPWGRRTEAFF. The CDR3 DNA reads TGTGCCAGCAGCTCCCCGTGGGGGCGGCGTACTGAAGCTTTCTTT.

At least ten counts were recorded for this clone. The chain combines TRBV27 with TRBJ2-1, with D maybe TRBD1 (6 bases). Trimming took off 6 bases at V and 11 bases at J, with 14 bases between the two ends. The germline V gene encodes CDR1 MNHEY and CDR2 SMNVEV (reference sequence). This CDR3 has 12 amino acids. CDR3 loop: CASSLLGDKQFF. CDR3 nucleotides: TGTGCCAGCAGCCTGTTGGGGGACAAGCAGTTCTTC.

The V gene is TRBV5-5, the J gene TRBJ2-3; D assignment may be TRBD1 or TRBD2 (5 bases each). The CDR3 is 16 residues long. Germline CDR1 SGHKS, CDR2 YYEKEE (reference sequence). V was cut by 3 bases and J by 6 bases, with 20 bases left in between. CDR3 sequence: CASSWMSPGPADTQYF. CDR3 bases: TGTGCCAGCAGCTGGATGTCTCCGGGACCGGCTGATACGCAGTATTTT.

Worth noting for this clone: The same CDR3 arises from other DNA sequences in this sample as well. The CDR3 DNA is TGTGCCAGCAGTTTGGGCGGCGATGAGCAGTTCTTC. Translating it yields CASSLGGDEQFF. J is TRBJ2-1 and V is TRBV27, with D unresolved. V was trimmed by 3 bases and J by 8 bases, leaving 8 bases between them. The germline V gene has CDR1 MNHEY and CDR2 SMNVEV (reference sequence). This CDR3 region has 12 residues.

Notes on this clone: In the same sample, other DNA sequences code for this CDR3. The chain uses TRBV7-9 and TRBJ1-4; D remains ambiguous. Germline lookup yields CDR1 SEHNR and CDR2 FQNEAQ (reference sequence). CDR3 length equals 15 residues. V gave up 0 bases and J gave up 5 bases, with 10 bases separating them. Here the CDR3 DNA reads TGTGCCAGCAGCTTAGCGGAGGGATTGAATGAAAAACTGTTTTTT. It translates to CASSLAEGLNEKLFF.

J is TRBJ2-3 and V is TRBV15; D might be TRBD1 or TRBD2, each matching 5 bases. Trimming took 5 bases from V and 2 from J, leaving 14 bases between them. Germline CDR1 is LNHNV and CDR2 is YYDKDF (reference sequence). The CDR3 length is 15 residues. The CDR3 is CATSPRRDHTDTQYF. DNA for the CDR3: TGTGCCACCAGCCCCCGCCGGGACCACACAGATACGCAGTATTTT.

This sequence joins TRBV27 and TRBJ1-1; 8 positions agree with TRBD1. Per germline, CDR1 MNHEY and CDR2 SMNVEV (reference sequence). The CDR3 covers 15 residues. With 6 bases clipped from V and 5 bases from J, the junction kept 11 bases outside the gene matches. CDR3 sequence reads: CASRDAQGVKTEAFF. The CDR3 region has the DNA TGTGCCAGCAGGGACGCACAGGGGGTTAAAACTGAAGCTTTCTTT.

The chain joins TRBV27 to TRBJ2-7; 8 bases fit TRBD1. Per the germline V gene, CDR1 is MNHEY and CDR2 is SMNVEV (reference sequence). Trimming took 7 bases from V and 7 from J; bases not matched to a gene: 9. The CDR3 contains 13 residues. The CDR3 protein is CASKPSGGWEQYF. The CDR3 bases are TGTGCCAGCAAACCCTCAGGGGGCTGGGAGCAGTACTTC.

J is TRBJ1-2 and V is TRBV14; tentatively, D is TRBD1 (5 bases). Between the trimmed V and J ends, which lost 3 bases and 2 bases, there was a span of 10 bases. There are 14 residues in the CDR3. Looked up from germline, CDR1 is SGHDN and CDR2 is FVKESK. The CDR3: CASSQGGSNYGYTF. DNA for the CDR3: TGTGCCAGCAGCCAGGGGGGTTCGAACTATGGCTACACCTTC.

This sequence joins TRBV9 and TRBJ1-5, with D uncertain. V lost 3 bases, J lost 3 bases, and 7 bases lay in between. The CDR3 spans 13 residues. Germline V gives CDR1 SGDLS, CDR2 YYNGEE. CDR3 DNA sequence: TGTGCCAGCAGCGCTGATTACAATCAGCCCCAGCATTTT. Its translation: CASSADYNQPQHF. The whole variable domain, filled in from reference TRBV9 and TRBJ1-5, reads DSGVTQTPKHLITATGQRVTLRCSPRSGDLSVYWYQQSLDQGLQFLIQYYNGEERAKGNILERFSAQQFPDLHSELNLSSLELGDSALYFCASSADYNQPQHFGDGTRLSIL.

This chain links TRBV5-1 with TRBJ2-7, with a weak D call TRBD1 (6 bases). The CDR3 totals 13 residues. Per germline, CDR1 SGHRS and CDR2 YFSETQ. The V end lost 6 bases, the J end lost 0 bases, and 10 bases lay between the germline ends. CDR3 coding DNA: TGCGCCAGCAACCGGGACACCTCCTACGAGCAGTACTTC. Its protein product is CASNRDTSYEQYF.